This T cell receptor beta chain is from a study of blood T cells in healthy people across ages (dated by TCRdb to the mid-2010s). The study in broad terms: In model experiments, roughly one uniquely barcoded TCR beta cDNA molecule per two T cells was captured by template switching. Using deep sequencing normalized with unique cDNA molecular identifiers, the study measured how TCR beta repertoire diversity changes with age. The donors were split into four age groups: young (average about 15 years), middle-aged (roughly 39), aged (approximately 59) and long-lived (about 82). To avoid experimental bias, donors of different ages were spread randomly across the sequencing lanes. The study analyzed two additional independent replicas of 1 million unique cDNA reads from the same blood draw for two donors, one aged 18 to 30 and one aged 80 or older.

Donors were approximately 42 systemically healthy Caucasian individuals from Russia aged roughly 6 to 90 years. About 10 milliliters of peripheral blood were collected from each donor into EDTA-treated Vacutainer tubes. Ficoll-Paque density-gradient centrifugation was used to isolate PBMCs, with at least 6 million per sample. Trizol reagent was used to extract total RNA from the PBMCs, yielding at least 6 micrograms per sample. For every donor, an aliquot of PBMCs went through flow cytometry to measure the percentages of naive CD45RAhigh/CD27high T cells. The CDR3, from cysteine to phenylalanine, totals 17 residues. Of the read, only the CDR3 DNA is kept; its 51 bases are in frame from base 1. CDR1 and CDR2 are read off the germline V gene as SGHDT and YYEEEE. Trimming costs V 0 bases and J 4 bases, and their ends lie 14 bases apart. The library was generated by 5' RACE. Sequenced on an Illumina HiSeq 2500. The second PCR ran for about 6 to 12 cycles and used a J-beta primer mix along with a sample-barcoded 5' primer. A unique molecular identifier was introduced onto each TCR beta cDNA molecule by a template-switch 5' adaptor carrying 12 random nucleotides. Each sample yielded at least 3 million CDR3-containing paired-end reads. First-strand cDNA synthesis was performed from all RNA using the Mint cDNA synthesis kit, with priming by a TRBC-specific oligonucleotide. Following uracil-DNA glycosylase treatment, all cDNA underwent a first 18-cycle PCR with the universal primers M1SS and BC2_uni_R. In the original analysis: For normalization, 1 million high-quality reads were randomly selected from each sample, with every read carrying a distinct molecular identifier. Instead of being binned into consensus sequences, reads with shared molecular identifiers were discarded. MiTCR, set to a Q25 quality threshold and the strictest error-elimination algorithm, was used for CDR3 identification, clonotype clustering and error correction. A nonparametric unseen species model with Euler transformation was used to estimate lower-bound total TCR beta diversity. The public sequencing data were trimmed at Q25 with fastp and processed into clonotypes with MiXCR by TCRdb, which kept only in-frame beta chains. Rows with one shared CDR3 protein collapse into an entry with the most common genes and DNA. What appears here as the V and J calls and clone size reflects TCRdb's work, not the paper's. This sample is represented by hundreds of thousands of distinct CDR3 sequences; roughly 43% of them were singletons. Clones ranked in the top ten supply about 20% of the sample.

Worth noting for this clonotype: What this receptor recognizes is not known. No per-base quality is available; no much larger clone lies one base away.

Results and caveats for the whole study, not just this receptor: Compared with the aged group, more naive CD4+ T cells, fewer expanded clones and increased TCR diversity were shown by the long-lived group, suggesting age selection. Observed TCR beta diversity per million T cells fell roughly linearly with age, and a significant reduction was already apparent by age roughly 40. Observed TCR beta diversity correlated strongly with the percentage of naive T cells measured by flow cytometry. Estimates of total diversity from one million sequenced T cells were regarded as lower bounds and underestimates. Conclusive comparison of naive and antigen-experienced compartments was prevented by the profiling of bulk unsorted PBMCs. Because the CMV infection status of the donors was unknown, age-related changes in expanded clonotypes may potentially have been confounded.

The chain couples TRBV5-6 to TRBJ2-6; the D gene remains uncertain. Sequencing input: blood. The TCR originated in a woman in her sixties in good health. For the CDR3, the sequence is CASSLASPAAGANVLTF. The nucleotides read TGTGCCAGCAGCTTGGCCTCGCCGGCGGCAGGGGCCAACGTCCTGACTTTC. With the rest looked up from the reference TRBV5-6 and TRBJ2-6 genes rather than sequenced, the full variable domain is DAGVTQSPTHLIKTRGQQVTLRCSPKSGHDTVSWYQQALGQGPQFIFQYYEEEERQRGNFPDRFSGHQFPNYSSELNVNALLLGDSALYLCASSLASPAAGANVLTFGAGSRLTVL.